This TCR beta chain comes out of a study of cytomegalovirus exposure and HLA in healthy donors. About the study: In an early release, HLA-typed donors contributed 80 million to 95 million unique TCR sequences.

Primers for the PCR totalled 60 Vbeta and 13 Jbeta. Only in-frame clones appear in the TCRdb table, and some are missing; sequencing was by immunoSEQ multiplex PCR. The sample holds under 200,000 clones, 70% to 85% seen once. Regarding the study as a whole: TCR beta sequences reportedly predicted the HLA-A and HLA-B alleles of most subjects accurately. Later, an analysis showed that TCR beta chains associated with HLA were more clonally expanded than others that were equally common.

The CDR3 consists of 14 residues. V lost 5 bases and J lost 0, with 10 bases in between. Germline values: CDR1 SGHAT, CDR2 FQNNGV. Details on this clone: Its target is unknown.

This clonotype was sampled from a man aged 50 to 60 in good health and CMV-seropositive. The chain is built from TRBV11-2 and TRBJ1-1; D might be TRBD1 (5 bases). The sequencing input was PBMCs. This CDR3 is CASSMTVMNTEAFF. The CDR3 DNA sequence: TGTGCCAGCAGCATGACAGTTATGAACACTGAAGCTTTCTTT.